This T cell receptor beta chain was profiled in a study of Graves' ophthalmopathy and Graves' hyperthyroidism. This clonotype was detected many times. Between the trimmed V and J ends, which lost 5 bases and 7 bases, there was a span of 5 bases. Germline V gene lookup returns CDR1 SGHAT and CDR2 FQNNGV. The CDR3 has 11 amino acids. Ophthalmopathy donors were characterized by moderate-to-severe activity, CAS of at least 3, NOSPECS of at least 4, and duration under 3 months. No donor had other autoimmune disease, uncontrolled infection, pregnancy or lactation. Amplified material comprised TCR beta CDR3 regions derived from RNA transcripts. Scientists carried out first-round RT-PCR using HTBI primers and then a second-round multiplex PCR. TCRdb re-called the multiplex PCR reads with MiXCR, one entry per CDR3 protein. The sample has some 170,000 distinct CDR3 sequences, approximately 40% seen once; the top ten hold roughly 8.9%.

Sequenced material: peripheral blood. This TCR came from a man in his thirties or forties with Graves' ophthalmopathy. This chain links TRBV11-2 with TRBJ2-2; D unclear. CDR3 in amino acids: CASSKIGELFF. The CDR3 bases are TGTGCCAGCAGCAAAATCGGGGAGCTGTTTTTT.